Each of the 5 T cell receptor beta chains below was sequenced from the same sample in a study of graft-versus-host responses after intestinal transplantation (dated by TCRdb to the early 2020s). Library prep was done by the immunoSEQ multiplex PCR assay. TCRdb retrieved this table from immuneACCESS and kept in-frame rearrangements only. Not all clones are present; in checked studies, unresolved V genes account for under half, and no reason is known for the remainder. The sample table contains about 120,000 clones; only one count was recorded for about nine tenths of them. The ten largest clones add up to more than 0.15% of the sample. The antigens for these receptors are not known. This sample's time point label indicates: cells obtained before transplantation from donor or recipient. The sample here was unstimulated CD4+ T cells sorted from spleen or lymph node cells, taken before intestinal transplant. The receptor set was obtained from a human donor who received an intestinal transplant.

The chain carries TRBV2 and TRBJ2-7; tentatively, D is TRBD2 (6 bases). CDR1 SNHLY and CDR2 FYNNEI come from the germline V gene. The CDR3 is made up of 15 amino acids. V shed 7 bases and J shed 4 bases, with 20 bases lying between them. CDR3 coding DNA: TGTGCCAGCATTCCGGGACTGTCACCGGTGTACGAGCAGTACTTC. Translation: CASIPGLSPVYEQYF.

The V gene is TRBV5-1, the J gene TRBJ1-4, with D perhaps TRBD1 (6 bases). Per the germline V gene, CDR1 is SGHRS and CDR2 is YFSETQ. The CDR3 is 14 residues long. V lost 4 bases and J 7 bases, leaving 14 bases between the germline ends. The CDR3, as DNA: TGCGCCAGCAGCCACAGGGAAGGAGGTGAAAAACTGTTTTTT. Translated, it gives CASSHREGGEKLFF.

This chain uses TRBV25-1 with TRBJ2-6; maybe TRBD2 (5 bases). In germline, CDR1 is MGHDK, CDR2 SYGVNS. The length of the CDR3 is 15 residues. V was clipped by 4 bases and J by 2 bases, with 9 bases between them. The chain's CDR3 is CASSVSGAGANVLTF. The CDR3, as DNA: TGTGCCAGCAGTGTGTCCGGGGCTGGGGCCAACGTCCTGACTTTC.

The genes are TRBV27 and TRBJ1-5, with 10 bases matching TRBD1. The CDR3 consists of 15 residues. The V gene's germline CDR1 is MNHEY and CDR2 SMNVEV (reference sequence). The V gene end was trimmed by 5 bases and the J gene end by 6 bases; junction bases not matched to a gene: 7. In DNA form, the CDR3 reads TGTGCCAGCAGTCGCACCGGGACAGGGGTTCAGCCCCAGCATTTT. It is translated as CASSRTGTGVQPQHF.

The J gene is TRBJ1-1, the V gene TRBV7-2, with 7 bases matching TRBD1. The CDR3 consists of 14 residues. Per the germline V gene, CDR1 is SGHTA and CDR2 is FQGNSA. V was pared by 4 bases and J by 4 bases, with 6 bases of the junction left unmatched. CDR3 nucleotides: TGTGCCAGCAGCTCCTACAGGGGTCGCACTGAAGCTTTCTTT. It specifies CASSSYRGRTEAFF.